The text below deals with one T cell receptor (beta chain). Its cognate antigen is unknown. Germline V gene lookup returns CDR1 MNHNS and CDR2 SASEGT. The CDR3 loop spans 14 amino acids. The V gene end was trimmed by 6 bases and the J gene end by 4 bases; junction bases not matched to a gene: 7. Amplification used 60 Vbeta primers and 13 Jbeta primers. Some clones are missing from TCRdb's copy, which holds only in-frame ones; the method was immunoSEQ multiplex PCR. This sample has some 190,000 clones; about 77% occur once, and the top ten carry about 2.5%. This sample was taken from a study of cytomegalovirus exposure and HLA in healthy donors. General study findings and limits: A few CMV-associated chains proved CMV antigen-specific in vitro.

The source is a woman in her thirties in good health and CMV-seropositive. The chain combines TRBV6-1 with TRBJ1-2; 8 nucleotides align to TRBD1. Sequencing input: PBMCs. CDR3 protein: CASRATGDSYGYTF. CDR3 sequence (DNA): TGTGCCAGCAGGGCGACAGGGGACAGCTATGGCTACACCTTC.